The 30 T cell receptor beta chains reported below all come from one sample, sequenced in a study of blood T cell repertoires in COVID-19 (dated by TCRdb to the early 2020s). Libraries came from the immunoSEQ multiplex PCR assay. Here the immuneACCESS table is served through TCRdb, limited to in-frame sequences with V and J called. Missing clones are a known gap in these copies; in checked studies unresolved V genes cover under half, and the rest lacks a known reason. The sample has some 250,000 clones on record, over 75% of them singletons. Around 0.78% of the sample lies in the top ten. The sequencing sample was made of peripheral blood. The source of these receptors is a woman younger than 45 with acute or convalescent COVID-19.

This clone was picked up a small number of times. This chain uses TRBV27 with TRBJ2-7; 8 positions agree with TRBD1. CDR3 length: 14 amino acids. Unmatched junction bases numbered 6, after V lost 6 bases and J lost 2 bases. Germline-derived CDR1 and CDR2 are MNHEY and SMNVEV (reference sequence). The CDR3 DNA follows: TGTGCCAGCAGACCCGGGACAGGTCCCTACGAGCAGTACTTC. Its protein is CASRPGTGPYEQYF.

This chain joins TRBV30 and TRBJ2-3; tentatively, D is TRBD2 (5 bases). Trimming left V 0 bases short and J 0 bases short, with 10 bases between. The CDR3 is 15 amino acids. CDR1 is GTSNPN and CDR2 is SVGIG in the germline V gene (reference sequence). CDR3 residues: CAWSVRSGSTDTQYF. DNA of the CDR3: TGTGCCTGGAGTGTACGCAGCGGTAGCACAGATACGCAGTATTTT.

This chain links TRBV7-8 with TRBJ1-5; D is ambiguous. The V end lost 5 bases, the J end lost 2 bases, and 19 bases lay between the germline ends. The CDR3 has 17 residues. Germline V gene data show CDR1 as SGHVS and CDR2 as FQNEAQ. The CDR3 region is CASSTCAGGLCNQPQHF. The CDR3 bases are TGTGCCAGCAGCACATGCGCTGGAGGGTTGTGCAATCAGCCCCAGCATTTT.

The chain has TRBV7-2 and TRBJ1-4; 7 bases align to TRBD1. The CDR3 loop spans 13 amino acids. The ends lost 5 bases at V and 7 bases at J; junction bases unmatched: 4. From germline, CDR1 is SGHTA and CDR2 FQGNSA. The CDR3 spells CASSLNRGEKLFF. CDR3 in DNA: TGTGCCAGCAGCCTCAACAGGGGTGAAAAACTGTTTTTT.

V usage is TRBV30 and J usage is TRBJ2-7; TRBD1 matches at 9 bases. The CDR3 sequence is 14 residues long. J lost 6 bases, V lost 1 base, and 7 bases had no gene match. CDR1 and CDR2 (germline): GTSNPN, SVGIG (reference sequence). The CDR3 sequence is CAWSDPGQGPEQYF. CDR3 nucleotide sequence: TGTGCCTGGAGTGACCCGGGACAGGGTCCCGAGCAGTACTTC.

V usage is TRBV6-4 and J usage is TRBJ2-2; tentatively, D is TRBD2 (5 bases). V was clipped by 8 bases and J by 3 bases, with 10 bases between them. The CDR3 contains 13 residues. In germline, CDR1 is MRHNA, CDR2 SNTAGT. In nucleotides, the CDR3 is TGTGCCAGCTCTACTAGGGACACCGGGGAGCTGTTTTTT. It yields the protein CASSTRDTGELFF.

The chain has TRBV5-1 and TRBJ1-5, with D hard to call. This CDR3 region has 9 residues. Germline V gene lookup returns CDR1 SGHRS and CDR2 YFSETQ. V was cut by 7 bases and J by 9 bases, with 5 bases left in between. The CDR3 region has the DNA TGCGCCAGCCCCCGGCCCCAGCATTTT. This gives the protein CASPRPQHF. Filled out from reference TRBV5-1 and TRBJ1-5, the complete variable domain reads KAGVTQTPRYLIKTRGQQVTLSCSPISGHRSVSWYQQTPGQGLQFLFEYFSETQRNKGNFPGRFSGRQFSNSRSEMNVSTLELGDSALYLCASPRPQHFGDGTRLSIL.

CDR3 nucleotides: TGTGCCAGCAGTTCTAGCACTAACTCCTACAATGAGCAGTTCTTC. It encodes CASSSSTNSYNEQFF. The chain uses TRBV6-5 and TRBJ2-1; a possible D gene is TRBD2 (5 bases). The CDR3 covers 15 residues. Trimming removed 4 bases from V and 0 bases from J, with 10 bases in between. The germline CDR1 and CDR2 sequences are MNHEY and SVGAGI.

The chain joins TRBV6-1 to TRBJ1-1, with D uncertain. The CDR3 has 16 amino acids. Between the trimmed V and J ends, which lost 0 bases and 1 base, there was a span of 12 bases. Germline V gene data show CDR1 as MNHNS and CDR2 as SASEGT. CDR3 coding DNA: TGTGCCAGCAGTGAAGCTCCCATAGCCACGAACACTGAAGCTTTCTTT. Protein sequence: CASSEAPIATNTEAFF.

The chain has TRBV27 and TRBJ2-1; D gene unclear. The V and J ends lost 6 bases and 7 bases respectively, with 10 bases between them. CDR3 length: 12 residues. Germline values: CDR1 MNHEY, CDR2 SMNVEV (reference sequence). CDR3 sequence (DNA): TGTGCCAGCAGCCCGGTACGAAATGAGCAGTTCTTC. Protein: CASSPVRNEQFF.

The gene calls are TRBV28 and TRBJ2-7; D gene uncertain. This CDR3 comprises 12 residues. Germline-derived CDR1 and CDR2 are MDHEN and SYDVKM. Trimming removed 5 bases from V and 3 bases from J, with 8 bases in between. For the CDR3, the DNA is TGTGCCAGCAGTCTAATCAACTACGAGCAGTACTTC. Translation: CASSLINYEQYF.

The DNA of the CDR3 is TGTGCCAGCACTAATTTAACCACAGATACGCAGTATTTT. It translates to CASTNLTTDTQYF. V usage is TRBV12-3 or TRBV12-4 and J usage is TRBJ2-3; D remains ambiguous. The length of the CDR3 is 13 residues. V lost 7 bases and J 2 bases, leaving 10 bases between the germline ends.

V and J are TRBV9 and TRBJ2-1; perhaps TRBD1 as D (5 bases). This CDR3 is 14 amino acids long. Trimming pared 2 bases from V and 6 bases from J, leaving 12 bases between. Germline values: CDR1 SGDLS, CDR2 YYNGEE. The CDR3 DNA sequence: TGTGCCAGCAGCGTGGGGCCAAGGGCCAATGAGCAGTTCTTC. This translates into CASSVGPRANEQFF.

This chain's CDR3 is CASSSPGLATPKQFF. CDR3 coding DNA: TGTGCCAGTAGTTCACCGGGACTAGCCACTCCTAAGCAGTTCTTC. This sequence joins TRBV19 and TRBJ2-1; 9 nucleotides line up with TRBD2. V shed 5 bases and J 11 bases; nucleotides not matched to a gene: 13. CDR1 is LNHDA, CDR2 SQIVND, per germline (reference sequence). This CDR3 has 15 residues.

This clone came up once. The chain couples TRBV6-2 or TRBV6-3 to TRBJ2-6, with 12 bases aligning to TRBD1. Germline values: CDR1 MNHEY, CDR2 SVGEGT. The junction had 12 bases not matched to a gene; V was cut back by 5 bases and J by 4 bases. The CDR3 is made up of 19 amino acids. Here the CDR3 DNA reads TGTGCCAGCAGTCCACGCACGGGACAGGGGGCGAAAGGGGCCAACGTCCTGACTTTC. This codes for CASSPRTGQGAKGANVLTF.

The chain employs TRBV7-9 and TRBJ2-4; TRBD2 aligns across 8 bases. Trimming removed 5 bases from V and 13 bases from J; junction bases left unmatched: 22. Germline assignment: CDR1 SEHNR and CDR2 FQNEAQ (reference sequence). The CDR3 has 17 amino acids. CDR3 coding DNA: TGTGCCAGCAGCCTACCGGGACTAGGGAAAATTCCTAAGGAACAGTACTTC. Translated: CASSLPGLGKIPKEQYF.

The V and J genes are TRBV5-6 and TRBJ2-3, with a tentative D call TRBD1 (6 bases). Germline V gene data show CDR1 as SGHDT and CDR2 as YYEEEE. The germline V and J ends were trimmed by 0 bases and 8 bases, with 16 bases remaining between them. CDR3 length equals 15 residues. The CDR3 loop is CASSLVGQLYPTQYF. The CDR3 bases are TGTGCCAGCAGCTTGGTTGGACAGCTCTACCCTACGCAGTATTTT.

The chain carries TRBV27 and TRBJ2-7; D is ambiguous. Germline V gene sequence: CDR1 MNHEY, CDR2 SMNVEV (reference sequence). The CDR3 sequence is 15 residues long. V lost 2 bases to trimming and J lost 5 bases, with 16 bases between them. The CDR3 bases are TGTGCCAGCAGTTTAAATCGAGGCGTTCCCAACGAGCAGTACTTC. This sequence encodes CASSLNRGVPNEQYF.

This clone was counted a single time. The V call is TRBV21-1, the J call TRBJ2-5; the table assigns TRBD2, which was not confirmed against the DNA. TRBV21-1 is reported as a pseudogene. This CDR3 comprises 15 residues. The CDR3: CASSDSGRAVETQYF. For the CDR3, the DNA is TGTGCCAGCAGTGATAGCGGGAGGGCCGTTGAGACCCAGTACTTC.

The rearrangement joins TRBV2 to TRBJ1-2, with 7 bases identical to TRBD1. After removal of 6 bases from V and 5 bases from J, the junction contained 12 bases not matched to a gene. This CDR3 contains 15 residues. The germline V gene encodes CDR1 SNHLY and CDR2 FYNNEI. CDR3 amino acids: CASRGSTGYLYGYTF. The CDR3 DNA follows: TGTGCCAGCAGGGGGTCGACAGGGTACCTATATGGCTACACCTTC.

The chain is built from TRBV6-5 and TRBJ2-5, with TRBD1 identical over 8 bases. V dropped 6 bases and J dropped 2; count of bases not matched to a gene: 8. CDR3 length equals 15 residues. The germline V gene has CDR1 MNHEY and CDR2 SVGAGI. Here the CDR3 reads CASRPQGAPQETQYF. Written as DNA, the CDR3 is TGTGCCAGCAGACCCCAGGGGGCGCCTCAAGAGACCCAGTACTTC.

The CDR3 here is CSVERARTGGYGYTF. DNA for the CDR3: TGCAGCGTTGAACGAGCGCGGACAGGAGGGTATGGCTACACCTTC. The V and J genes are TRBV29-1 and TRBJ1-2, with 7 bases lining up with TRBD1. This CDR3 comprises 15 residues. Germline V gene sequence: CDR1 SQVTM, CDR2 ANQGSEA. With V trimmed by 2 bases and J by 5 bases, 11 bases remained unmatched.

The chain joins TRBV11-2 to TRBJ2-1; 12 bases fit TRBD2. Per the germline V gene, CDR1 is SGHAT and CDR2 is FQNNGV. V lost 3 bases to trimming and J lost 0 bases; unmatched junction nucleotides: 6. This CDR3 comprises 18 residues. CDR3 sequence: CASSFGLAGSSSYNEQFF. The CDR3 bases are TGTGCCAGCAGCTTCGGACTAGCGGGATCTAGCTCCTACAATGAGCAGTTCTTC. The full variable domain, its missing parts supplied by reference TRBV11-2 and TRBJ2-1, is EAGVAQSPRYKIIEKRQSVAFWCNPISGHATLYWYQQILGQGPKLLIQFQNNGVVDDSQLPKDRFSAERLKGVDSTLKIQPAKLEDSAVYLCASSFGLAGSSSYNEQFFGPGTRLTVL.

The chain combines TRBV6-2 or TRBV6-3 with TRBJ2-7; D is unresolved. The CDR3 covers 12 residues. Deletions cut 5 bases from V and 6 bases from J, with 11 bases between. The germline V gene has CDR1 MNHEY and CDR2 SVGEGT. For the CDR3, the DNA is TGTGCCAGCAGTCTTATAGCCGGCGAGCAGTACTTC. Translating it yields CASSLIAGEQYF.

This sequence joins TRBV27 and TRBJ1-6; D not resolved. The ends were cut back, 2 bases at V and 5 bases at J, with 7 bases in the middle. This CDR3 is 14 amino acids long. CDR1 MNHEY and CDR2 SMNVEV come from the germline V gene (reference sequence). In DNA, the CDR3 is TGTGCCAGCAGTTTAGGTGCTAATAATTCACCCCTCCACTTT. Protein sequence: CASSLGANNSPLHF.

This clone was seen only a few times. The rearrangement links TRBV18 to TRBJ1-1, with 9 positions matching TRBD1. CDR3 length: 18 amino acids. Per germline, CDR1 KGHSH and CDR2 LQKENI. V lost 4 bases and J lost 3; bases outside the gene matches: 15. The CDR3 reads CASSQTTGGSLKDTEAFF. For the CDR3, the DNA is TGTGCCAGCTCACAAACGACAGGGGGAAGTTTAAAGGACACTGAAGCTTTCTTT.

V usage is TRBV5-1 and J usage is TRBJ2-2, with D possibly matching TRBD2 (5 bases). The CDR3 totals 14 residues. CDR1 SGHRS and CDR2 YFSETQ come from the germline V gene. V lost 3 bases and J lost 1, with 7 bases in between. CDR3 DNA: TGCGCCAGCAGCTCGGACTTGAACACCGGGGAGCTGTTTTTT. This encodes CASSSDLNTGELFF.

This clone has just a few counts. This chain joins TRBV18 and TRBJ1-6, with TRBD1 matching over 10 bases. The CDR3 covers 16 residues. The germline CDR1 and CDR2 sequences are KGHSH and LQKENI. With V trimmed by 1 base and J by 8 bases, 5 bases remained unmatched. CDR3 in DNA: TGTGCCAGCTCACCACTCTTTGGGACAGGGGATTCACCCCTCCACTTT. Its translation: CASSPLFGTGDSPLHF.

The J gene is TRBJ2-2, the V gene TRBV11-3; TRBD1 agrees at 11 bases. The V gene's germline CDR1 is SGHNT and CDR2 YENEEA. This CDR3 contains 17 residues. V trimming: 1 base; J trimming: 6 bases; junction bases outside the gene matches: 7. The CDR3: CASSLVGWGQGAGELFF. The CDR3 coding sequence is TGTGCCAGCAGCTTAGTCGGTTGGGGACAGGGGGCCGGGGAGCTGTTTTTT.

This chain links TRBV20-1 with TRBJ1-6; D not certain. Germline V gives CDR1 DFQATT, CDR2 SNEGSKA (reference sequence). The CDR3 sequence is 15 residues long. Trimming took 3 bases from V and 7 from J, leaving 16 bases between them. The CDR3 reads CSASKVEELNSPLHF. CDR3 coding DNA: TGCAGTGCTAGTAAAGTCGAGGAGTTAAATTCACCCCTCCACTTT.